Listed here is a single T cell receptor (beta chain). This sample was included in a study of shared clonotypes between healthy human individuals. The V and J ends lost 5 bases and 1 base respectively, with 9 bases between them. The CDR3 has 14 amino acids. Per germline, CDR1 SEHNR and CDR2 FQNEAQ (reference sequence). In the naive CD8 group, cells lacked CD45RO and were positively selected for CCR7, so terminally differentiated effector memory CD45RA+ cells were left out. Here immunoSEQ multiplex PCR was the method, and the copy in TCRdb shows in-frame clones only, minus some. The sample lists millions of clones, 85% to 95% occurring once.

The sample taken for sequencing was naive CD8+ T cells sorted from blood. The TCR was taken from a man younger than 35 in good health. This chain links TRBV7-9 with TRBJ1-5, with TRBD1 as a possible D gene (6 bases). The CDR3 is CASSTTGSNQPQHF. The CDR3 nucleotides read TGTGCCAGCAGCACTACAGGGAGCAATCAGCCCCAGCATTTT.